Below are 30 T cell receptor beta chains sequenced from a single sample in a study of T cells after yellow fever vaccination (dated by TCRdb to 2018 to 2020). The method was 5' RACE. Sequenced on an Illumina NovaSeq 6000. TCRdb trimmed the raw reads at Q25, called clones with MiXCR and kept productive beta chains. Every entry covers one CDR3 protein and lists the most common genes and DNA from its rows. Within this sample are some 290,000 distinct CDR3 sequences, with around 10% of them counted one time only. Clones ranked in the top ten supply less than 3.5% of the sample. The treatment or condition label for this specimen denotes: live attenuated yellow fever vaccine strain. The sample in question was CD4+ T cells sorted from PBMCs, obtained 45 days after the yellow fever booster vaccination. Source of these receptors: a man younger than 35 who received the YFV17D yellow fever vaccine.

This clonotype was seen repeatedly, ten times or more. The chain recombines TRBV18 with TRBJ2-1; TRBD1 matches 7 bases. V was pared by 6 bases and J by 9 bases, with 11 bases of the junction left unmatched. This CDR3 is built from 14 residues. Germline V gives CDR1 KGHSH, CDR2 LQKENI. The CDR3 DNA reads TGTGCCAGCTCGTTCACAGGGGTGGATGGTGAGCAGTTCTTC. The encoded protein is CASSFTGVDGEQFF.

The chain uses TRBV27 and TRBJ1-6; D not certain. CDR1 is MNHEY, CDR2 SMNVEV, per germline (reference sequence). V dropped 6 bases and J dropped 9 bases, with 12 bases sitting between them. The CDR3 is 13 residues long. The chain's CDR3 is CASSLNSFSPLHF. The CDR3 coding sequence is TGTGCCAGCAGCCTCAACAGTTTTTCACCCCTCCACTTT.

The chain employs TRBV20-1 and TRBJ2-3; possible D gene TRBD2, 6 bases. Trimming took off 5 bases at V and 11 bases at J, with 14 bases between the two ends. The CDR3 extends over 11 amino acids. The germline gives CDR1 DFQATT, CDR2 SNEGSKA (reference sequence). This CDR3 is CSAEPGVWQYF. CDR3 nucleotide sequence: TGCAGTGCTGAGCCGGGGGTCTGGCAGTATTTT.

This chain joins TRBV6-2 or TRBV6-3 and TRBJ1-2; a possible D gene is TRBD1 (6 bases). Trimming removed 10 bases at V and 2 bases at J, with 14 bases between. This CDR3 region has 13 residues. Germline lookup yields CDR1 MNHEY and CDR2 SVGEGT. Here the CDR3 DNA reads TGTGCCACGCGAGGGACATCGAACTATGGCTACACCTTC. Translating it yields CATRGTSNYGYTF.

The chain recombines TRBV3-1 with TRBJ2-1, with 11 bases matching TRBD2. This CDR3 contains 16 residues. Per germline, CDR1 LGHDT and CDR2 YNNKEL (reference sequence). After removal of 3 bases from V and 7 bases from J, the junction contained 8 bases not matched to a gene. The CDR3 protein is CASSQIAGGFGNEQFF. As DNA, the CDR3 is TGTGCCAGCAGCCAGATAGCGGGGGGGTTCGGAAATGAGCAGTTCTTC.

The V and J genes are TRBV5-1 and TRBJ2-2; tentatively, D is TRBD1 or TRBD2 (5 bases each). There are 15 residues in the CDR3. From germline, CDR1 is SGHRS and CDR2 YFSETQ. With 4 bases removed from V and 6 bases from J, the gap between germline ends came to 16 bases. The CDR3 loop is CASSPPSRGPGELFF. The CDR3 DNA is TGCGCCAGCAGCCCCCCAAGTCGGGGACCCGGGGAGCTGTTTTTT.

This clonotype came up many times. V and J are TRBV29-1 and TRBJ1-1, with D unclear. Trimming removed 7 bases at V and 1 base at J, with 4 bases between. This CDR3 spans 10 amino acids. Germline CDR1 reads SQVTM; CDR2 reads ANQGSEA. The CDR3 DNA follows: TGCAGCGGCGAGAACACTGAAGCTTTCTTT. Translation: CSGENTEAFF.

The chain has TRBV4-1 and TRBJ1-1; TRBD1 is a possible D gene (5 bases). CDR3 length: 14 amino acids. From germline, CDR1 is MGHRA and CDR2 YSYEKL. V was cut by 4 bases and J by 8 bases, with 17 bases left in between. The CDR3 nucleotides are TGCGCCAGCAGCCCCATATTGCGGGGCAGAGAAGCTTTCTTT. Amino acid sequence: CASSPILRGREAFF.

This clonotype was recorded a few times. The chain is built from TRBV4-3 and TRBJ2-1; 14 bases align to TRBD2. Germline V gene sequence: CDR1 LGHNA, CDR2 YSLEER. This CDR3 contains 17 residues. Trimming removed 4 bases from V and 7 bases from J; junction bases left unmatched: 9. The CDR3 loop reads CASSLRGTSGGPNEQFF. In DNA form, the CDR3 reads TGCGCCAGCAGCCTAAGAGGGACTAGCGGGGGACCGAATGAGCAGTTCTTC.

The chain joins TRBV6-2 or TRBV6-3 to TRBJ2-5; 13 nucleotides line up with TRBD2. Germline V gene data show CDR1 as MNHEY and CDR2 as SVGEGT. The CDR3 totals 16 residues. V dropped 5 bases and J dropped 4; count of bases not matched to a gene: 7. The CDR3 sequence is CASSHRLAGGRETQYF. CDR3 coding DNA: TGTGCCAGCAGTCACAGACTAGCGGGGGGTCGAGAGACCCAGTACTTC.

Only a few counts were recorded for this clonotype. V and J are TRBV20-1 and TRBJ1-6; unclear D gene. CDR1 is DFQATT and CDR2 is SNEGSKA in the germline V gene (reference sequence). CDR3 length equals 15 residues. V was pared by 3 bases and J by 4 bases, with 13 bases between. For the CDR3, the DNA is TGCAGTGCTAGGAACGGGTCGTTTTATAATTCACCCCTCCACTTT. Translation: CSARNGSFYNSPLHF.

This clonotype was observed many times. The rearrangement joins TRBV27 to TRBJ1-2; D gene uncertain. CDR3 length: 13 amino acids. Trimming removed 4 bases at V and 3 bases at J, with 9 bases between. Per germline, CDR1 MNHEY and CDR2 SMNVEV (reference sequence). The CDR3 sequence is CASSSRRDYGYTF. The CDR3 region has the DNA TGTGCCAGCAGTTCCCGGAGGGACTATGGCTACACCTTC.

The V call is TRBV28, the J call TRBJ1-2, with 8 bases matching TRBD1. The CDR3 extends over 13 amino acids. With V trimmed by 5 bases and J by 12 bases, 11 bases remained unmatched. Germline V gene sequence: CDR1 MDHEN, CDR2 SYDVKM. The CDR3 DNA reads TGTGCCAGCAGTCTAATCGGACAGGGCGTAAACACCTTC. Its translation: CASSLIGQGVNTF.

This clonotype was counted between two and nine times. This rearrangement joins TRBV4-3 to TRBJ1-5; 7 bases agree with TRBD1. This CDR3 region has 14 residues. Germline V CDR1 and CDR2: LGHNA, YSLEER. V trimming: 2 bases; J trimming: 6 bases; junction bases outside the gene matches: 4. CDR3 DNA: TGCGCCAGCAGCCAACACAGGGGCAGTCAGCCCCAGCATTTT. The encoded protein is CASSQHRGSQPQHF.

V and J are TRBV20-1 and TRBJ2-3; no clear D gene. Germline V gene lookup returns CDR1 DFQATT and CDR2 SNEGSKA (reference sequence). V was cut by 3 bases and J by 2 bases, with 12 bases left in between. The CDR3 has 14 residues. CDR3 protein: CSARTGATTDTQYF. DNA for the CDR3: TGCAGTGCTAGGACGGGCGCAACCACAGATACGCAGTATTTT.

This clonotype was seen more than once but under ten times. The chain employs TRBV5-6 and TRBJ1-6, with D possibly TRBD1 on 5 matching bases. This CDR3 is built from 14 residues. Trimming stripped 0 bases from V and 9 bases from J, with 10 bases between. The germline V gene has CDR1 SGHDT and CDR2 YYEEEE. The CDR3 spells CASSLVRGGSPLHF. CDR3 coding DNA: TGTGCCAGCAGCTTGGTAAGGGGAGGTTCACCCCTCCACTTT.

V gene TRBV19 combines with J gene TRBJ1-5, with D possibly being TRBD1 (6 bases). V lost 5 bases and J lost 5, with 22 bases in between. This CDR3 has 17 residues. Germline CDR1 and CDR2: LNHDA and SQIVND (reference sequence). The CDR3, as DNA: TGTGCCAGTAGTTCCCTGTCCAGGGGCCTATTACATCAGCCCCAGCATTTT. Its protein product is CASSSLSRGLLHQPQHF.

The chain couples TRBV6-2 or TRBV6-3 to TRBJ2-5, with 7 nucleotides matching TRBD1. The V gene end was trimmed by 7 bases and the J gene end by 1 base; junction bases not matched to a gene: 6. Germline V gives CDR1 MNHEY, CDR2 SVGEGT. This CDR3 contains 14 residues. The CDR3: CASTRGLFQETQYF. CDR3 in DNA: TGTGCCAGCACGAGGGGGCTCTTCCAAGAGACCCAGTACTTC.

The chain joins TRBV20-1 to TRBJ2-3; D is uncertain. The V end was cut by 5 bases, the J end by 2 bases, with 14 bases between. The CDR3 runs 14 residues. CDR1 DFQATT and CDR2 SNEGSKA come from the germline V gene (reference sequence). The CDR3 region is CSAPRPALTDTQYF. CDR3 DNA sequence: TGCAGTGCTCCTAGACCTGCCCTCACAGATACGCAGTATTTT.

The chain carries TRBV7-2 and TRBJ2-2; D is perhaps TRBD2 (6 bases). V lost 5 bases and J lost 5, with 12 bases in between. Per the germline V gene, CDR1 is SGHTA and CDR2 is FQGNSA. This CDR3 has 14 amino acids. The CDR3 sequence is CASSGTPVTGELFF. In nucleotides, the CDR3 is TGTGCCAGCAGCGGGACTCCGGTAACCGGGGAGCTGTTTTTT.

The chain is built from TRBV6-7 and TRBJ1-5; D gene unclear. TRBV6-7 is given ORF status, its function remaining uncertain. Trimming took 5 bases from V and 4 from J, leaving 12 bases between them. CDR3 length: 14 amino acids. CDR3: CASSPYTGNQPQHF. The DNA for the CDR3 is TGTGCCAGCAGTCCCTATACTGGGAATCAGCCCCAGCATTTT.

Only a few counts were recorded for this clonotype. This chain links TRBV4-3 with TRBJ2-5, with D perhaps matching TRBD1 (5 bases). The CDR3 extends over 13 amino acids. Trimming took 0 bases from V and 9 from J, leaving 11 bases between them. Germline V lookup: CDR1 LGHNA, CDR2 YSLEER. In DNA form, the CDR3 reads TGCGCCAGCAGCCAAGATAAGGGGTGGTCCCAGTACTTC. Translation: CASSQDKGWSQYF.

This chain links TRBV20-1 with TRBJ2-1, with TRBD2 matching over 7 bases. This CDR3 contains 16 residues. CDR1 is DFQATT, CDR2 SNEGSKA, per germline (reference sequence). V shed 5 bases and J 1 base; nucleotides not matched to a gene: 11. The CDR3 sequence: CSAWGGGGPSYNEQFF. The DNA of the CDR3 is TGCAGTGCTTGGGGTGGCGGGGGACCATCCTACAATGAGCAGTTCTTC.

This clonotype was observed a few times. DNA of the CDR3: TGTGCCAGCAGTCCCACCTACGGTGCCGGGATCTACGAGCAGTACTTC. It specifies CASSPTYGAGIYEQYF. The rearrangement uses TRBV5-4 and TRBJ2-7; possible D gene TRBD2, 5 bases. Per the germline V gene, CDR1 is SGHNT and CDR2 is YYREEE (reference sequence). The V and J ends lost 5 bases and 3 bases respectively, with 21 bases between them. This CDR3 is 16 amino acids long.

In this sample, this clonotype turned up a few times. V and J are TRBV24-1 and TRBJ2-3; TRBD2 matches 8 bases. Per the germline V gene, CDR1 is KGHDR and CDR2 is SFDVKD. The trim removed 2 bases at V and 2 bases at J, leaving 5 bases unmatched. The CDR3 contains 16 residues. The CDR3 loop is CATSDWRGGNTDTQYF. The CDR3 DNA follows: TGTGCCACCAGTGATTGGCGCGGGGGGAACACAGATACGCAGTATTTT.

The genes are TRBV6-6 and TRBJ1-2; no definite D call. Germline V lookup: CDR1 MNHNY, CDR2 SVGAGI (reference sequence). This CDR3 region has 12 residues. Between the trimmed V and J ends, which lost 5 bases and 7 bases, there was a span of 11 bases. The CDR3 sequence is CASSRTGLGYTF. The CDR3, as DNA: TGTGCCAGCAGTCGTACCGGGCTTGGCTACACCTTC.

This clonotype turned up a few times. A read error may be the cause here, since a much bigger clone is one base away. V is TRBV27 and J is TRBJ1-2; D is uncertain. The CDR3 runs 15 residues. Germline lookup yields CDR1 MNHEY and CDR2 SMNVEV (reference sequence). Here the CDR3 reads CASTNYTVPRYGFTF. The CDR3 region has the DNA TGTGCCAGCACGAATTACACCGTACCGCGCTATGGCTTCACCTTC.

As to this clonotype: Just one base apart from a much larger clone, this may be a read error. V usage is TRBV15 and J usage is TRBJ1-5; D is unresolved. This CDR3 has 12 residues. Germline V gives CDR1 LNHNV, CDR2 YYDKDF (reference sequence). V was shortened by 0 bases and J by 6 bases, with 3 bases between the two germline ends. Here the CDR3 DNA reads TGTGCCACCAGCAGAGATGTTCAGCCCCAGCATTTT. The encoded protein is CATSRDVQPQHF.

The chain joins TRBV12-3 or TRBV12-4 to TRBJ1-5; D is undetermined. The CDR3 is made up of 13 amino acids. Trimming removed 7 bases from V and 10 bases from J, with 17 bases in between. The CDR3 sequence: CASTKLGYEPQHF. Here the CDR3 DNA reads TGTGCCAGCACCAAGTTAGGATACGAACCCCAGCATTTT.

This rearrangement joins TRBV5-4 to TRBJ1-2; D remains unclear. V lost 3 bases to trimming and J lost 3 bases, with 15 bases between them. Germline values: CDR1 SGHNT, CDR2 YYREEE (reference sequence). The CDR3 length is 15 residues. CDR3 sequence: CASSSPALGYYGYTF. CDR3 sequence (DNA): TGTGCCAGCAGCTCCCCAGCCCTCGGGTACTATGGCTACACCTTC.